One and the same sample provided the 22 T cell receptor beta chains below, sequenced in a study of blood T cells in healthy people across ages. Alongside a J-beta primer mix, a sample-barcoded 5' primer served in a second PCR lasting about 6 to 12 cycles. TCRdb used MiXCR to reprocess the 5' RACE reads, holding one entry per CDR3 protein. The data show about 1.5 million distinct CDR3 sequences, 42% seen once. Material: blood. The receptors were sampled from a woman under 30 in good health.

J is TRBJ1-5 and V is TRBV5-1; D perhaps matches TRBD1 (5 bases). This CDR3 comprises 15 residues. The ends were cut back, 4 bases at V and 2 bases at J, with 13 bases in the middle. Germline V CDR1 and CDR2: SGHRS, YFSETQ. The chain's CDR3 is CASSETAGGNQPQHF. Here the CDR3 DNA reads TGCGCCAGCAGCGAGACAGCGGGTGGCAATCAGCCCCAGCATTTT.

Here the CDR3 reads CATSRGLALGDEQYF. In DNA, the CDR3 is TGTGCCACCAGCAGAGGCCTTGCATTGGGGGACGAGCAGTACTTC. The chain recombines TRBV15 with TRBJ2-7; TRBD1 or TRBD2 may be the D gene (5 bases each). Germline CDR1 LNHNV, CDR2 YYDKDF (reference sequence). Trimming removed 1 base at V and 5 bases at J, with 15 bases between. The CDR3 loop spans 15 amino acids.

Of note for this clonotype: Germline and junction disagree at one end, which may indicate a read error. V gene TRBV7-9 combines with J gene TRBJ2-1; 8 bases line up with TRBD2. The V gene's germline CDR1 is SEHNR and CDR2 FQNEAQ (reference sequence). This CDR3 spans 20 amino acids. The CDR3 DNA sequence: TGTGTCATCAAACTATCTCCAACGGACTCGACTAGCGCCCGCCCCAATGGGCAGTTCTTC. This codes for CVIKLSPTDSTSARPNGQFF.

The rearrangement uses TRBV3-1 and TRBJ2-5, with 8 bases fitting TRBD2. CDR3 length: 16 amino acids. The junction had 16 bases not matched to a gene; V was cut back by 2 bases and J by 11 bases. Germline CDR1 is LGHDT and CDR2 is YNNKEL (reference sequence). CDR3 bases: TGTGCCAGCAGCCAAAAGGGACTAGGCCATCTGAATGAGCAGTACTTC. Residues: CASSQKGLGHLNEQYF.

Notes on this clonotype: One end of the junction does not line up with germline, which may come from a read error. CDR3 DNA: TGTGCCGGCAGATCGGGACGGGACCACACAGATACGCAGTATTTT. Its translation: CAGRSGRDHTDTQYF. The J gene is TRBJ2-3, the V gene TRBV6-2 or TRBV6-3; D is perhaps TRBD1 or TRBD2 (5 bases each). The CDR3 contains 15 residues. Germline-derived CDR1 and CDR2 are MNHEY and SVGEGT.

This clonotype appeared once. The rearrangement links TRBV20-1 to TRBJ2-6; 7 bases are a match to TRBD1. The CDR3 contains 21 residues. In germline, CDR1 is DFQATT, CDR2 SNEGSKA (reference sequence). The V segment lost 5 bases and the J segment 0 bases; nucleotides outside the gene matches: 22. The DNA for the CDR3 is TGCAGTGCTCTGAGTCCGGTAACAGGGGCTTCCCCAAGCTCTGGGGCCAACGTCCTGACTTTC. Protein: CSALSPVTGASPSSGANVLTF.

CDR3 protein: CSARVHGNTIYF. For the CDR3, the DNA is TGCAGTGCTAGAGTCCACGGAAACACCATATATTTT. J is TRBJ1-3 and V is TRBV20-1; D is unresolved. The CDR3 has 12 residues. The V end was cut by 1 base, the J end by 4 bases, with 5 bases between. Germline lookup yields CDR1 DFQATT and CDR2 SNEGSKA (reference sequence).

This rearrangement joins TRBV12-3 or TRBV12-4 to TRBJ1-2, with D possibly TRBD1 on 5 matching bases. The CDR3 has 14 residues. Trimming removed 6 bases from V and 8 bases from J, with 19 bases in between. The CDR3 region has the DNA TGTGCCAGCAGCCCACCGGGACCACAGCGAGGCTACACCTTC. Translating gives CASSPPGPQRGYTF.

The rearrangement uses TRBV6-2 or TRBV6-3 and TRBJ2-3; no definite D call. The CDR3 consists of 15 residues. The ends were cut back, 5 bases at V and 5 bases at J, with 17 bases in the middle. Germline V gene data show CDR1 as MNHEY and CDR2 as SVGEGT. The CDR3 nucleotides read TGTGCCAGCAGTAAAGTAGGGCGCACAAGAGATACGCAGTATTTT. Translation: CASSKVGRTRDTQYF.

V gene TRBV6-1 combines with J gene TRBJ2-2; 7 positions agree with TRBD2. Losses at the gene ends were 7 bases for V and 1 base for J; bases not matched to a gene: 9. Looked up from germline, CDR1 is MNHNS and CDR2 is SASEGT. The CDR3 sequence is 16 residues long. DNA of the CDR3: TGTGCCAGCACCTGGGGGGGTACGATGAACACCGGGGAGCTGTTTTTT. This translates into CASTWGGTMNTGELFF.

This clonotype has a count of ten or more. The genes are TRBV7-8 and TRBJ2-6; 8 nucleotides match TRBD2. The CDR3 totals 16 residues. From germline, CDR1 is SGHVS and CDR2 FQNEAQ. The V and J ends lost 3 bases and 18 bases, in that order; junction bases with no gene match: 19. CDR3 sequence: CASSFSEGLAGTLRTF. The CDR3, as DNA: TGTGCCAGCAGCTTTTCTGAGGGCCTAGCGGGTACCCTTCGGACTTTC.

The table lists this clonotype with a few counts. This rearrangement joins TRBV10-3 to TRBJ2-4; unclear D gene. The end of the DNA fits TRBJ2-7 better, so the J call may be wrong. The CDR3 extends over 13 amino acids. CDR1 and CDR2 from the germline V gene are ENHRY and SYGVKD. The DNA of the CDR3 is TGTGCCATCACCCCGAGTGGTAGGCTCGAGCAGTACTTC. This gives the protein CAITPSGRLEQYF.

The CDR3 DNA reads TGTGCCAGCATAGAGGATGCCTCTGGGGCCAACGTCCTGACTTTC. This gives the protein CASIEDASGANVLTF. V gene TRBV2 combines with J gene TRBJ2-6; no firm D call. This CDR3 has 15 residues. CDR1 is SNHLY, CDR2 FYNNEI, per germline. The V gene lost 7 bases and the J gene lost 0 bases, with 10 bases spanning the gap.

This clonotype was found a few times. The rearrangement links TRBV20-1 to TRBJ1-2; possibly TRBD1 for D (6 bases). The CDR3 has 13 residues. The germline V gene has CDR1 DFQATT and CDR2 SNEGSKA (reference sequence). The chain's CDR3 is CGTQGRTNYGYTF. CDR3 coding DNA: TGCGGCACACAGGGCCGTACTAACTATGGCTACACCTTC.

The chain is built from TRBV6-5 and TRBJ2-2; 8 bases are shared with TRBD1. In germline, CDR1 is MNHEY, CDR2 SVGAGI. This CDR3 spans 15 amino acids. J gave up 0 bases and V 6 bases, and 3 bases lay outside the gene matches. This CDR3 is CASRKGQANTGELFF. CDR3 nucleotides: TGTGCCAGCAGAAAGGGACAGGCGAACACCGGGGAGCTGTTTTTT.

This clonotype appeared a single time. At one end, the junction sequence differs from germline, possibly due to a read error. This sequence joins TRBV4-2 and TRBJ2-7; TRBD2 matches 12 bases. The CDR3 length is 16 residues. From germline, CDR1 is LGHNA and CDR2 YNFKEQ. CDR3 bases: TGTGCCAGCAGCCAAGAAGGGACTAGCGGGTCCTCCGAGCAGTACTTC. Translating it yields CASSQEGTSGSSEQYF.

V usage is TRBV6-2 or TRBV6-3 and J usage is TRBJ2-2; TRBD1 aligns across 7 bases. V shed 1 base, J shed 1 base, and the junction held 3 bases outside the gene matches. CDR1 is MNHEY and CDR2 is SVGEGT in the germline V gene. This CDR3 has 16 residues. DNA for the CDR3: TGTGCCAGCAGTTACTGGGGACAGCAGAACACCGGGGAGCTGTTTTTT. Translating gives CASSYWGQQNTGELFF.

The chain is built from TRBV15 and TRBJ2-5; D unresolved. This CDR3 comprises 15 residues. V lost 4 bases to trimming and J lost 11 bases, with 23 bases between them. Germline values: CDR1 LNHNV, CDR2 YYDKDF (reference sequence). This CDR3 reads CATSKDSMLNNEQYF. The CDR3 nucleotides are TGTGCCACCAGCAAAGATTCTATGCTAAACAATGAGCAGTACTTC.

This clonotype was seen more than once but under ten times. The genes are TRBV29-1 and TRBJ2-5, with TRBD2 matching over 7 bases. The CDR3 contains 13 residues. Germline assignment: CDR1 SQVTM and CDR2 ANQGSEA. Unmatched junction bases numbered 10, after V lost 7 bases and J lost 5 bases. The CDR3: CSAREAALETQYF. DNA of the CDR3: TGCAGCGCCCGGGAGGCCGCGTTGGAGACCCAGTACTTC.

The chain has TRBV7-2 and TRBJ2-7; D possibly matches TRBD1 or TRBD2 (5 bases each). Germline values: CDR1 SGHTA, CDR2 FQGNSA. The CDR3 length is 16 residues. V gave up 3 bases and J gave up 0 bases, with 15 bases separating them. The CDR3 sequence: CASSFGTWGSSYEQYF. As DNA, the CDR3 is TGTGCCAGCAGCTTTGGGACCTGGGGAAGCTCCTACGAGCAGTACTTC.

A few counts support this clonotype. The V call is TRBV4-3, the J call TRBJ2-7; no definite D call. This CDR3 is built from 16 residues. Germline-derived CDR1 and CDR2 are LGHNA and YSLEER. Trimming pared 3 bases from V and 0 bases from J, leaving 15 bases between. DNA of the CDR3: TGCGCCAGCAGCCACTTGACCCGAAGAAGCTCCTACGAGCAGTACTTC. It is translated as CASSHLTRRSSYEQYF.

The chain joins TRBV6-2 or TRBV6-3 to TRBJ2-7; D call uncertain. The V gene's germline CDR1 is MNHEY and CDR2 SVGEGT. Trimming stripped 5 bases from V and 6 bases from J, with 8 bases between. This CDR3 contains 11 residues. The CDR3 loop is CASSHVCEQYF. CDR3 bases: TGTGCCAGCAGTCACGTCTGCGAGCAGTACTTC.